These T cell receptor beta chains were read from a single sample in a study of response to subunit inactivated influenza vaccine. TCRdb passed the RT-PCR reads through MiXCR, listing each CDR3 protein once. Of about 240,000 distinct CDR3 sequences in the sample, approximately 12% were seen once. The source material was non-naive T cells sorted from PBMCs, sampled 14 to 15 days before vaccination. These receptors came from a man aged 50 to 60 who received an inactivated influenza vaccine. The CDR3 runs from the conserved cysteine through the conserved F or W. A D gene is named only where the DNA matches it firmly.

V gene: TRBV15; CDR3 length: 15; J gene: TRBJ2-3; D gene: .; CDR3 protein: CATSRVGADADTQYF
V gene: TRBV6-2/TRBV6-3; CDR3 length: 13; J gene: TRBJ1-2; D gene: .; CDR3 protein: CASSIRTTDGYTF
V gene: TRBV3-1; CDR3 length: 18; J gene: TRBJ1-3; D gene: .; CDR3 protein: CASSQDSPLGRSGNTIYF
V gene: TRBV7-2; CDR3 length: 15; J gene: TRBJ2-5; D gene: TRBD2; CDR3 protein: CASSVSGRIQETQYF
V gene: TRBV29-1; CDR3 length: 12; J gene: TRBJ2-5; D gene: .; CDR3 protein: CSVNRVKETQYF
V gene: TRBV10-3; CDR3 length: 13; J gene: TRBJ1-2; D gene: .; CDR3 protein: CAISETGLRGYTF
V gene: TRBV9; CDR3 length: 15; J gene: TRBJ2-6; D gene: .; CDR3 protein: CASSVTGSGANVLTF
V gene: TRBV4-3; CDR3 length: 14; J gene: TRBJ1-4; D gene: TRBD1; CDR3 protein: CASSSRQGNEKLFF
V gene: TRBV7-8; CDR3 length: 15; J gene: TRBJ1-3; D gene: .; CDR3 protein: CASSSMIPPGNTIYF
V gene: TRBV24-1; CDR3 length: 14; J gene: TRBJ2-2; D gene: .; CDR3 protein: CATSDWTDTGELFF
V gene: TRBV9; CDR3 length: 15; J gene: TRBJ2-2; D gene: .; CDR3 protein: CASSIPGPGPGELFF
V gene: TRBV29-1; CDR3 length: 10; J gene: TRBJ2-5; D gene: .; CDR3 protein: CSVERETQYF
V gene: TRBV12-3/TRBV12-4; CDR3 length: 14; J gene: TRBJ1-5; D gene: .; CDR3 protein: CASSGWGHNQPQHF
V gene: TRBV4-1; CDR3 length: 16; J gene: TRBJ2-3; D gene: .; CDR3 protein: CASSQSTGRVTDTQYF
V gene: TRBV28; CDR3 length: 16; J gene: TRBJ1-3; D gene: .; CDR3 protein: CASRPGQSHSGNTIYF
V gene: TRBV6-6; CDR3 length: 13; J gene: TRBJ2-5; D gene: .; CDR3 protein: CASREGGRETQYF
V gene: TRBV15; CDR3 length: 16; J gene: TRBJ2-2; D gene: TRBD1; CDR3 protein: CATSRPPGQGTGELFF
V gene: TRBV10-3; CDR3 length: 16; J gene: TRBJ2-1; D gene: TRBD2; CDR3 protein: CAISESPSGGLNEQFF
V gene: TRBV24-1; CDR3 length: 13; J gene: TRBJ1-5; D gene: .; CDR3 protein: CATGAAGDQPQHF
V gene: TRBV20-1; CDR3 length: 15; J gene: TRBJ2-1; D gene: TRBD1; CDR3 protein: CSAILRDRVGNEQFF
V gene: TRBV28; CDR3 length: 15; J gene: TRBJ2-1; D gene: TRBD1; CDR3 protein: CASQAGTGAENEQFF
V gene: TRBV6-1; CDR3 length: 15; J gene: TRBJ1-2; D gene: TRBD1; CDR3 protein: CASNQVDRGNYGYTF
V gene: TRBV7-2; CDR3 length: 12; J gene: TRBJ2-5; D gene: .; CDR3 protein: CASSLSTETQYF
V gene: TRBV2; CDR3 length: 15; J gene: TRBJ2-5; D gene: .; CDR3 protein: CASSELGARSETQYF
V gene: TRBV20-1; CDR3 length: 14; J gene: TRBJ2-5; D gene: TRBD1; CDR3 protein: CSATRNRGLQTQYF
V gene: TRBV5-1; CDR3 length: 14; J gene: TRBJ2-5; D gene: .; CDR3 protein: CASSLGVTTETQYF
V gene: TRBV29-1; CDR3 length: 14; J gene: TRBJ2-3; D gene: .; CDR3 protein: CSVVSGKSTDTQYF
V gene: TRBV30; CDR3 length: 18; J gene: TRBJ2-4; D gene: .; CDR3 protein: CAWSGSGGYRIAKNIQYF
V gene: TRBV5-5; CDR3 length: 15; J gene: TRBJ1-4; D gene: .; CDR3 protein: CASSLVGFISEKLFF
V gene: TRBV7-9; CDR3 length: 12; J gene: TRBJ2-1; D gene: TRBD1; CDR3 protein: CASSQEQGKQFF
V gene: TRBV12-3/TRBV12-4; CDR3 length: 13; J gene: TRBJ2-7; D gene: .; CDR3 protein: CASSLSSGGEQYF
V gene: TRBV7-2; CDR3 length: 15; J gene: TRBJ1-3; D gene: .; CDR3 protein: CASSLELRSGNTIYF
V gene: TRBV24-1; CDR3 length: 16; J gene: TRBJ2-1; D gene: .; CDR3 protein: CATSGIQGNSYNEQFF
V gene: TRBV7-2; CDR3 length: 13; J gene: TRBJ1-5; D gene: .; CDR3 protein: CASSLNREKPQHF
V gene: TRBV3-1; CDR3 length: 15; J gene: TRBJ1-1; D gene: .; CDR3 protein: CASSQEAGGNTEAFF
V gene: TRBV20-1; CDR3 length: 15; J gene: TRBJ2-1; D gene: TRBD2; CDR3 protein: CSARAVTSGNVVQFF
V gene: TRBV20-1; CDR3 length: 15; J gene: TRBJ2-1; D gene: TRBD2; CDR3 protein: CSARPTSGRYNEQFF
V gene: TRBV28; CDR3 length: 14; J gene: TRBJ1-2; D gene: .; CDR3 protein: CASSPPFYKWGYTF